A single sample is the source of the 15 T cell receptor beta chains below, sequenced in a study of human T cells and chemical hapten exposure. Described time point: pre-sensitization, week 0. Treatment in this sample: therapeutic diphenylcyclopropenone sensitization with weekly scalp DPC. TCRdb reprocessed the RACE reads via MiXCR and lists one record per CDR3 protein. This sample yields around 300,000 distinct CDR3 sequences, of which about 5% are seen a single time; 7% to 10% belongs to the top ten. The sequenced sample was whole blood, obtained in connection with sensitization to the hapten diphenylcyclopropenone (DPC). The receptors shown here come from a woman aged 18 to 35 with alopecia areata. Some clones in this sample may be carry-over from other donors' samples.

This clonotype was picked up many times. The J gene is TRBJ1-5, the V gene TRBV27; 10 bases match TRBD1. The germline V gene encodes CDR1 MNHEY and CDR2 SMNVEV (reference sequence). The ends lost 6 bases at V and 6 bases at J; junction bases unmatched: 11. CDR3 length equals 16 residues. The CDR3 loop is CASSETGGIWGQPQHF. CDR3 DNA sequence: TGTGCCAGCAGCGAGACAGGGGGCATATGGGGTCAGCCCCAGCATTTT.

This clonotype was detected ten times or more. This sequence joins TRBV4-3 and TRBJ2-1; 13 bases agree with TRBD2. The V and J ends lost 5 bases and 6 bases, in that order; junction bases with no gene match: 16. CDR3 length equals 19 residues. Germline CDR1 is LGHNA and CDR2 is YSLEER. In nucleotides, the CDR3 is TGCGCCAGCAGCTATGCCGGGACAGGACTAGCGGGGGACCCCAATGAGCAGTTCTTC. Residues: CASSYAGTGLAGDPNEQFF.

The chain links TRBV12-3 or TRBV12-4 to TRBJ2-1, with D perhaps matching TRBD1 (7 bases). The CDR3 is 15 amino acids. V was trimmed by 8 bases and J by 7 bases, leaving 21 bases between them. The CDR3 loop reads CASVRGGGVINEQFF. In DNA, the CDR3 is TGTGCCAGCGTTAGAGGGGGCGGGGTAATTAATGAGCAGTTCTTC.

V gene TRBV2 combines with J gene TRBJ2-5; a weak D match, TRBD2 (6 bases). CDR1 is SNHLY, CDR2 FYNNEI, per germline. The germline V and J ends were trimmed by 3 bases and 4 bases, with 15 bases remaining between them. This CDR3 has 15 residues. CDR3 region: CASSDDSGRLETQYF. Written as DNA, the CDR3 is TGTGCCAGCAGTGATGATAGCGGACGGCTAGAGACCCAGTACTTC.

Note on this clonotype: Compared with germline, one end of the junction differs, possibly owing to a read error. The DNA of the CDR3 is TGTGCTAGTGGTCCCCCCTACTCCTACTTC. Translation: CASGPPYSYF. The chain uses TRBV12-5 and TRBJ2-1; D is undetermined. This CDR3 contains 10 residues. The germline CDR1 and CDR2 sequences are LGHNT and FRNRAP.

The table lists this clonotype with a few counts. The CDR3 bases are TGCGCCAGCAGCCAAGTGATTTCTAGCAATTCGGGCACAGATACGCAGTATTTT. It codes for CASSQVISSNSGTDTQYF. This chain links TRBV4-1 with TRBJ2-3, with D tentatively TRBD2 (5 bases). The CDR3 consists of 18 residues. The V gene lost 1 base and the J gene lost 1 base, with 18 bases spanning the gap. Per the germline V gene, CDR1 is MGHRA and CDR2 is YSYEKL.

Concerning this clonotype itself: Just one base apart from a much larger clone, this may be a read error. The V call is TRBV13, the J call TRBJ1-1; 7 bases are a match to TRBD1. In germline, CDR1 is PRHDT, CDR2 FYEKMQ (reference sequence). This CDR3 region has 15 residues. J gave up 1 base and V 7 bases, and 9 bases lay outside the gene matches. The CDR3 DNA reads as TGTGCCAGCATCTCCCAACAGGGGCCGAACACTGAAGCTTTCTTT. This translates into CASISQQGPNTEAFF.

This clonotype showed up just a few times. The CDR3 protein is CASSPGQGVAAQYF. In nucleotides, the CDR3 is TGCGCCAGCAGCCCGGGACAGGGCGTAGCCGCGCAGTACTTC. The V call is TRBV5-1, the J call TRBJ2-7, with 9 bases matching TRBD1. Germline assignment: CDR1 SGHRS and CDR2 YFSETQ. The CDR3 consists of 14 residues. V lost 4 bases and J lost 9; bases outside the gene matches: 11.

The chain couples TRBV5-6 to TRBJ2-5; D call uncertain. V gave up 2 bases and J gave up 1 base, with 9 bases separating them. The length of the CDR3 is 14 residues. Germline V CDR1 and CDR2: SGHDT, YYEEEE. In DNA, the CDR3 is TGTGCCAGCAGCTTCGAGTCAGTCCAAGAGACCCAGTACTTC. Translation: CASSFESVQETQYF. The entire variable domain, with the rest obtained from reference TRBV5-6 and TRBJ2-5, is as follows: DAGVTQSPTHLIKTRGQQVTLRCSPKSGHDTVSWYQQALGQGPQFIFQYYEEEERQRGNFPDRFSGHQFPNYSSELNVNALLLGDSALYLCASSFESVQETQYFGPGTRLLVL.

For this clonotype: A read error may produce the germline difference seen at one junction end. The genes are TRBV2 and TRBJ2-1; 7 bases map to TRBD2. The CDR3 runs 16 residues. Per the germline V gene, CDR1 is SNHLY and CDR2 is FYNNEI. CDR3 DNA sequence: TGTGCCAGCAGCGAAGCGGGGCTAAGCTCCTACAATGAGCAGTTCTTC. Translation gives CASSEAGLSSYNEQFF.

This clonotype has a handful of counts. The chain joins TRBV7-6 to TRBJ1-1; 7 bases are shared with TRBD1. The germline CDR1 and CDR2 sequences are SGHVS and FNYEAQ. J was trimmed by 5 bases and V by 2 bases; bases with no gene match: 5. The CDR3 is 14 residues long. CDR3 DNA sequence: TGTGCCAGCAGCTTAACGACAGGGTGGACTGAAGCTTTCTTT. Its protein is CASSLTTGWTEAFF.

The table lists this clonotype with a few counts. The rearrangement links TRBV29-1 to TRBJ1-1; D is ambiguous. Germline V CDR1 and CDR2: SQVTM, ANQGSEA. The length of the CDR3 is 12 residues. The V end was cut by 4 bases, the J end by 6 bases, with 12 bases between. CDR3 loop: CSVGRQPAEAFF. As DNA, the CDR3 is TGCAGCGTTGGGCGCCAACCCGCTGAAGCTTTCTTT.

V is TRBV3-1 and J is TRBJ2-7, with D hard to call. V dropped 0 bases and J dropped 1 base, with 10 bases sitting between them. CDR1 is LGHDT, CDR2 YNNKEL, per germline (reference sequence). CDR3 length: 15 amino acids. The CDR3 bases are TGTGCCAGCAGCCAAGAATTGTCCGAATCCTACGAGCAGTACTTC. As protein: CASSQELSESYEQYF.

The table lists this clonotype with many counts. V usage is TRBV6-2 or TRBV6-3 and J usage is TRBJ1-1; no definite D call. V was shortened by 4 bases and J by 7 bases, with 10 bases between the two germline ends. This CDR3 has 12 residues. In germline, CDR1 is MNHEY, CDR2 SVGEGT. The CDR3 nucleotides are TGTGCCAGCAGTTTCGGCCTCTATGAAGCTTTCTTT. Protein: CASSFGLYEAFF.

The chain is built from TRBV2 and TRBJ1-5; D remains ambiguous. This CDR3 has 13 amino acids. Looked up from germline, CDR1 is SNHLY and CDR2 is FYNNEI. V lost 7 bases and J 3 bases, leaving 10 bases between the germline ends. The CDR3 here is CASIERFNQPQHF. The CDR3 DNA reads as TGTGCCAGCATCGAGAGGTTCAATCAGCCCCAGCATTTT.